The following is a T cell receptor beta chain sequence with its context. Per the original data handling: Counts of nucleated cells, estimated from reference gene primer amplification, were obtained. Profiled with immunoSEQ multiplex PCR; TCRdb holds only in-frame clones, not every one. V and J calls and clone size are as listed in that table; D and trimming were resolved from the DNA. The table includes 190,000 or so clones, roughly nine tenths detected once. Germline V CDR1 and CDR2: LNHDA, SQIVND (reference sequence). V gave up 4 bases and J gave up 6 bases, with 12 bases separating them. CDR3 size: 14 residues. These data belong to a study of blood T cell repertoires in COVID-19. The wider study: Sites in the United States, Italy and Spain provided acute and convalescent COVID-19 samples.

This sequence joins TRBV19 and TRBJ1-4, with D unclear. The receptor was isolated from a woman aged 25-40 years with active or convalescent COVID-19. Sequencing input: peripheral blood. The CDR3 protein is CASSSLMRDEKLFF. Written as DNA, the CDR3 is TGTGCCAGTAGTAGCTTAATGAGGGATGAAAAACTGTTTTTT.